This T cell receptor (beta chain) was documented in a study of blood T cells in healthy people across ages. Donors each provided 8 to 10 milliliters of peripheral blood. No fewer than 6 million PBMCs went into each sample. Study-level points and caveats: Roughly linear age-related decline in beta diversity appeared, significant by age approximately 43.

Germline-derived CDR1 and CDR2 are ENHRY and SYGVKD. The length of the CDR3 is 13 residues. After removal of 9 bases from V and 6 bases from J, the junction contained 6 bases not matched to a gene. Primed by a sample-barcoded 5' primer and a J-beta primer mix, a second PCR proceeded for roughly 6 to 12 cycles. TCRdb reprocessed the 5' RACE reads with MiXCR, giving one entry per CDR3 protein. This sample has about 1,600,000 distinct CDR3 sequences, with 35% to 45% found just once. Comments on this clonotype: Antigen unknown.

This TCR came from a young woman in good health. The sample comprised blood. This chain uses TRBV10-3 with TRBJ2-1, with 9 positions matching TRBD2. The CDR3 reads CAICAGGSNEQFF. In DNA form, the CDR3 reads TGTGCCATTTGTGCGGGAGGGTCCAATGAGCAGTTCTTC.